The present T cell receptor (beta chain) was sequenced within a study of cytomegalovirus exposure and HLA in healthy donors. Study results and caveats: DRB1 showed the most TCR associations and HLA-C the fewest in a later analysis, as rates varied by HLA locus. Later analysis demonstrated an association between a missense DCLRE1C variant and TCR beta V- and J-gene trimming.

As to this clone: The antigen is not known.

J gave up 4 bases and V 6 bases, and 6 bases lay outside the gene matches. The CDR3 has 15 amino acids. Germline V lookup: CDR1 LNHDA, CDR2 SQIVND (reference sequence). Vbeta (60) and Jbeta (13) primers were used in the PCR. Some clones are missing from TCRdb's copy, which holds only in-frame ones; the method was immunoSEQ multiplex PCR. The data show about 64,000 clones, with around 86% seen just once and around 10% held by the top ten. This chain uses TRBV19 with TRBJ2-3; 11 bases align to TRBD2. This receptor was taken from a female donor in good health and CMV-seronegative. The sequenced sample was PBMCs. The CDR3 protein is CASRTTSGSADTQYF. CDR3 DNA sequence: TGTGCCAGTAGGACCACTAGCGGGAGTGCAGATACGCAGTATTTT.